This is a list of T cell receptor beta chains from one sample in a study of blood T cells in healthy people across ages. TCRdb reprocessed the 5' RACE reads via MiXCR and lists one record per CDR3 protein. The table includes 450,000 to 600,000 distinct CDR3 sequences, roughly a quarter detected once. These sequences were also reported in another study, on T cells of mothers and their children.

The sequenced sample was blood. The receptors come from a boy aged 2 to 10 in good health. Both conserved end residues are part of each CDR3. D genes are given only for firm matches. Not all rows give a size; the values are once, few, many and, for expanded clones, a class.

clone_size	d_call	v_call	j_call	cdr3_aa	cdr3_nt
NA	NA	TRBV7-2	TRBJ1-1	CANSLRSMNTEAFF	TGTGCCAACAGCTTAAGATCCATGAACACTGAAGCTTTCTTT
few	NA	TRBV4-3	TRBJ1-2	CASSQDRTGFGYGYTF	TGCGCCAGCAGCCAAGATCGCACCGGCTTCGGATATGGCTACACCTTC
few	TRBD2	TRBV7-8	TRBJ2-5	CASSLVGLAGGEETQYF	TGTGCCAGCAGCTTAGTTGGACTAGCGGGAGGGGAAGAGACCCAGTACTTC
few	NA	TRBV12-3/TRBV12-4	TRBJ2-1	CASSVMASSYNEQFF	TGTGCCAGCAGTGTAATGGCCAGCTCCTACAATGAGCAGTTCTTC
few	NA	TRBV10-3	TRBJ2-5	CAIRAGDGETQYF	TGTGCCATCAGGGCAGGGGATGGAGAGACCCAGTACTTC
few	NA	TRBV12-3/TRBV12-4	TRBJ2-5	CASSFNSIGETQYF	TGTGCCAGCAGTTTTAACTCCATCGGGGAGACCCAGTACTTC
few	TRBD1	TRBV27	TRBJ2-5	CASSSPVRDRGGTQYF	TGTGCCAGCAGTTCCCCCGTCCGGGACAGGGGAGGGACCCAGTACTTC
few	NA	TRBV7-9	TRBJ2-2	CASSFRTGHSNTGELFF	TGTGCCAGCAGCTTCCGTACGGGACACTCAAACACCGGGGAGCTGTTTTTT
NA	NA	TRBV29-1	TRBJ1-2	CSVGLAAVYGYTF	TGCAGCGTTGGTTTGGCGGCAGTCTATGGCTACACCTTC
few	TRBD1	TRBV10-3	TRBJ1-1	CAIGGQGDTEAFF	TGTGCCATCGGAGGACAGGGTGACACTGAAGCTTTCTTT
NA	NA	TRBV27	TRBJ1-1	CASSLSAQSNTEAFF	TGTGCCAGCAGTTTATCGGCCCAGTCGAACACTGAAGCTTTCTTT
NA	NA	TRBV4-3	TRBJ2-5	CASSQDRAQWTQYF	TGCGCCAGCAGCCAAGACAGGGCCCAATGGACCCAGTACTTC
NA	NA	TRBV7-2	TRBJ2-1	CASSVPGTRHPNEQFF	TGTGCCAGCAGCGTACCCGGGACAAGGCACCCCAATGAGCAGTTCTTC
NA	TRBD2	TRBV16	TRBJ2-5	CASSQLQGTSGLQETQYF	TGTGCCAGCAGCCAACTTCAAGGGACTAGCGGTCTTCAAGAGACCCAGTACTTC
few	TRBD1	TRBV11-2	TRBJ1-4	CASSWGDRNGLFF	TGTGCCAGCAGCTGGGGGGACAGGAACGGTCTGTTTTTT
few	NA	TRBV12-3/TRBV12-4	TRBJ2-4	CASTPGSAGDIQYF	TGTGCCAGCACCCCTGGGAGCGCCGGGGACATTCAGTACTTC
NA	TRBD1	TRBV7-3	TRBJ2-1	CASSLSIAGGQDEQFF	TGTGCCAGCAGCTTAAGCATAGCAGGGGGCCAGGATGAGCAGTTCTTC
NA	NA	TRBV12-3/TRBV12-4	TRBJ1-5	CASSLTAINQPQHF	TGTGCCAGCAGCTTGACAGCGATCAATCAGCCCCAGCATTTT
NA	TRBD1	TRBV6-2/TRBV6-3	TRBJ2-6	CASSLPDRLSGANVLTF	TGTGCCAGCAGCCTACCGGACAGGCTCTCTGGGGCCAACGTCCTGACTTTC
NA	NA	TRBV2	TRBJ1-3	CASSDGGGGNTIYF	TGTGCCAGCAGCGACGGGGGTGGTGGAAACACCATATATTTT
NA	NA	TRBV6-5	TRBJ1-4	CASRLRAAWNEKLFF	TGTGCCAGCAGGCTGCGGGCGGCCTGGAATGAAAAACTGTTTTTT
few	NA	TRBV21-1	TRBJ2-7	CASSKLAGVYEQYF	TGCGCCAGCAGCAAGCTAGCGGGGGTTTACGAGCAGTACTTC
few	NA	TRBV6-6	TRBJ2-5	CAGSYGQLQETQYF	TGTGCCGGCAGTTACGGACAGTTACAAGAGACCCAGTACTTC
NA	NA	TRBV7-6	TRBJ2-7	CASSLGEGGEQYF	TGTGCCAGCAGCTTGGGTGAGGGGGGCGAGCAGTACTTC
few	NA	TRBV4-2	TRBJ2-5	CASSQGRVQETQYF	TGTGCCAGCAGCCAAGGGAGGGTCCAAGAGACCCAGTACTTC
NA	NA	TRBV7-6	TRBJ2-7	CASSLARDISHEQYF	TGTGCCAGCAGCTTAGCCCGGGACATCTCCCACGAGCAGTACTTC
NA	NA	TRBV7-6	TRBJ2-1	CASSLWGSEQFF	TGTGCCAGCAGCTTATGGGGGAGTGAGCAGTTCTTC
NA	TRBD1	TRBV12-3/TRBV12-4	TRBJ2-7	CASRPTGYEQYF	TGTGCCAGCAGGCCGACAGGGTACGAGCAGTACTTC
NA	NA	TRBV2	TRBJ1-1	CASSEGAPNTEAFF	TGTGCCAGCAGTGAGGGGGCACCGAACACTGAAGCTTTCTTT
many	TRBD2	TRBV5-4	TRBJ2-7	CASSSSGEQYF	TGTGCCAGCAGCTCTAGCGGCGAGCAGTACTTC
NA	NA	TRBV5-1	TRBJ1-4	CASSLAEGNEKLFF	TGCGCCAGCAGCTTGGCGGAGGGAAATGAAAAACTGTTTTTT